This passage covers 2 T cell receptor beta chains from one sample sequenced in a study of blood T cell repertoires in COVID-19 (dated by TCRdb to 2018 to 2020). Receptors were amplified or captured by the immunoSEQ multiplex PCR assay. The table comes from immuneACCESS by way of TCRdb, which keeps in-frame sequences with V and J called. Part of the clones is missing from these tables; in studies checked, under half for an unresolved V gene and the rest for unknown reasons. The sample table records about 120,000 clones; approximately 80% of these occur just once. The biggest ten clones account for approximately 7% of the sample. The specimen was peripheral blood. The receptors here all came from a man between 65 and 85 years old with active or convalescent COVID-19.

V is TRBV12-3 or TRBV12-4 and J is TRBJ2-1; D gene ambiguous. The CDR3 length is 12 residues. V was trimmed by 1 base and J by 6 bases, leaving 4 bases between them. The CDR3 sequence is CASSLGPNEQFF. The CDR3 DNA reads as TGTGCCAGCAGTTTAGGGCCCAATGAGCAGTTCTTC.

The CDR3 bases are TGTGCCAGCAGCACGCGACAGGGGTGGGGCACTGAAGCTTTCTTT. Translated: CASSTRQGWGTEAFF. The chain combines TRBV7-2 with TRBJ1-1; 8 bases are a match to TRBD1. With 5 bases clipped from V and 4 bases from J, the junction kept 9 bases outside the gene matches. Germline lookup yields CDR1 SGHTA and CDR2 FQGNSA. The CDR3 covers 15 residues.